Listed below are T cell receptor beta chains from one sample, sequenced in a study of T cells after yellow fever vaccination. Using its own MiXCR run on the 5' RACE reads, TCRdb lists one record per CDR3 protein. The table includes about 340,000 distinct CDR3 sequences, roughly 8.7% detected once. The sample consisted of PBMCs, taken on the day of the first yellow fever vaccination. The receptors derive from a young man who received the YFV17D yellow fever vaccine. CDR3s include the opening cysteine and the closing phenylalanine or tryptophan. A D gene is named only where the DNA matches it firmly. Clone sizes are given selectively: once, few, many, or a class where the clone is expanded.

NA	NA	TRBV20-1	TRBJ1-5	CSASQPGLQNQPQHF	TGCAGTGCTAGTCAGCCCGGACTCCAGAATCAGCCCCAGCATTTT
TRBD2	few	TRBV29-1	TRBJ2-1	CSVARLAGGNEQFF	TGCAGCGTTGCAAGACTAGCGGGGGGGAATGAGCAGTTCTTC
NA	NA	TRBV11-2	TRBJ2-2	CASSLGGGNTGELFF	TGTGCCAGCAGCCTTGGAGGGGGGAACACCGGGGAGCTGTTTTTT
NA	NA	TRBV6-5	TRBJ2-5	CASRAATETQYF	TGTGCCAGCCGCGCGGCTACAGAGACCCAGTACTTC
NA	few	TRBV19	TRBJ1-5	CASSIWREGQPQHF	TGTGCCAGTAGTATATGGAGGGAAGGTCAGCCCCAGCATTTT
NA	few	TRBV4-3	TRBJ1-2	CASSPQVATRVYGYTF	TGCGCCAGCAGCCCCCAAGTGGCGACCAGAGTCTATGGCTACACCTTC
NA	NA	TRBV7-9	TRBJ1-1	CASSLSSGGAFF	TGTGCCAGCAGCTTATCTAGCGGGGGGGCTTTCTTT
TRBD2	few	TRBV4-1	TRBJ2-7	CASSHRSGGADEQYF	TGCGCCAGCAGCCACCGTAGCGGGGGGGCTGACGAGCAGTACTTC
NA	few	TRBV6-1	TRBJ2-3	CASSQRSLTDTQYF	TGTGCCAGCAGTCAAAGATCCCTCACAGATACGCAGTATTTT
NA	NA	TRBV19	TRBJ1-2	CASSILAGDGGYTF	TGTGCCAGTAGTATACTGGCAGGGGACGGCGGCTACACCTTC
NA	many	TRBV5-1	TRBJ2-1	CASSWGGQPSSNEQFF	TGCGCCAGCAGCTGGGGGGGGCAGCCAAGTTCCAATGAGCAGTTCTTC
NA	many	TRBV4-3	TRBJ2-1	CASSLRRGGAQRDEQFF	TGCGCCAGCAGCCTTCGTCGGGGTGGGGCCCAAAGGGATGAGCAGTTCTTC
NA	few	TRBV20-1	TRBJ2-4	CSAMDEIAKNIQYF	TGCAGTGCAATGGACGAGATCGCCAAAAACATTCAGTACTTC
TRBD2	NA	TRBV7-2	TRBJ2-3	CASSLWASGGATDTQYF	TGTGCCAGCAGCTTGTGGGCTAGCGGGGGGGCGACAGATACGCAGTATTTT
NA	NA	TRBV27	TRBJ2-1	CASRWGGSGTKHNEQFF	TGTGCCAGCAGATGGGGGGGGTCTGGGACAAAACACAATGAGCAGTTCTTC
TRBD2	NA	TRBV5-4	TRBJ2-2	CASSSQRGTTGELFF	TGTGCCAGCAGCTCTCAGCGGGGCACCACCGGGGAGCTGTTTTTT
TRBD1	few	TRBV4-3	TRBJ1-1	CASSDRTGMNTEAFF	TGCGCCAGCAGCGACCGGACAGGGATGAACACTGAAGCTTTCTTT
NA	few	TRBV27	TRBJ2-1	CASGIGTYYNEQFF	TGTGCCAGCGGAATCGGGACGTACTACAATGAGCAGTTCTTC